The clone carrying this TCR beta chain was detected a few times. Antigen specificity is unknown. V shed 7 bases and J shed 8 bases, with 9 bases lying between them. Per the germline V gene, CDR1 is SQVTM and CDR2 is ANQGSEA. This CDR3 spans 10 amino acids. This record belongs to a study of post-analysis software for immune sequencing data. In the study overall: Clinical courses comprised relapsing-remitting, secondary progressive and progressive-relapsing multiple sclerosis. The study's findings and limits: Controls had lower frequencies than patients of five or six TRBV segments, which included TRBV5-6, TRBV5-1 and TRBV20-1. Batch-matched samples strongly co-clustered by F measure. The normalized Chao1 diversity of multiple sclerosis patients was significantly lower than that of controls.

Sequencing libraries made from TCR beta cDNA carried unique molecular identifiers. TCRdb re-called the PCR reads through MiXCR, storing one row per CDR3 protein. This table has 600,000 to 750,000 distinct CDR3 sequences, over 45% appearing once. The sequence was obtained from a girl aged 2-10 years with multiple sclerosis. The source material was blood. The V gene is TRBV29-1, the J gene TRBJ2-1; D remains unclear. The CDR3: CSAWADEQFF. CDR3 nucleotides: TGCAGCGCCTGGGCGGATGAGCAGTTCTTC.